The present entry profiles one TCR beta chain with its context. Profiled with immunoSEQ multiplex PCR; TCRdb holds only in-frame clones, not every one. The sample has about 320,000 clones; around 85% are singletons. These data come from a study of blood T cell repertoires in COVID-19. The CDR3 length is 13 residues. Trimming removed 3 bases at V and 6 bases at J, with 12 bases between. The sequence derives from a human donor in a cohort sampled during active COVID-19. Source material: peripheral blood. V and J are TRBV12-3 or TRBV12-4 and TRBJ2-7; the D gene is possibly TRBD1 (6 bases). The CDR3 region is CASSFAQGSEQYF. As DNA, the CDR3 is TGTGCCAGCAGTTTTGCCCAGGGGAGCGAGCAGTACTTC.